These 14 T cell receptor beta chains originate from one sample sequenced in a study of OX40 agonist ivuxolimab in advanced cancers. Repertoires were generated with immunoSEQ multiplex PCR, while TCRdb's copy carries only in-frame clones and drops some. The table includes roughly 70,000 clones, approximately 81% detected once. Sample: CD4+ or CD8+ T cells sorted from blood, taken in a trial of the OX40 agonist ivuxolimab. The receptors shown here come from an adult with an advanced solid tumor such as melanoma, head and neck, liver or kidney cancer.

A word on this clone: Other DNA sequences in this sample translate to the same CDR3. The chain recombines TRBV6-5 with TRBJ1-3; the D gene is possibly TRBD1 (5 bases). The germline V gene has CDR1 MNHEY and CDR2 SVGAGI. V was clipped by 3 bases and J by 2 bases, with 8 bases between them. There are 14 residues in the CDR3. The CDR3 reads CASSYGGTGNTIYF. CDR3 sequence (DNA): TGTGCCAGCAGTTATGGGGGGACTGGAAACACCATATATTTT.

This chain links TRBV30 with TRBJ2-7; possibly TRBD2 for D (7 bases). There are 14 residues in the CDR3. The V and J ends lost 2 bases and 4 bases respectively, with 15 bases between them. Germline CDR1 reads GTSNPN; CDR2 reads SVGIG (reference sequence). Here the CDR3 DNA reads TGTGCCTGGAGTTTGGGAGGGGGTAGGTACGAGCAGTACTTC. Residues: CAWSLGGGRYEQYF.

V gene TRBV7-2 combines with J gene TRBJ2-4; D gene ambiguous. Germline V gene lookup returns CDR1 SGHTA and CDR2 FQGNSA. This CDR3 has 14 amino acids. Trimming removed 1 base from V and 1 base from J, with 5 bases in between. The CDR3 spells CASSLDSAKNIQYF. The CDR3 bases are TGTGCCAGCAGCTTAGATTCGGCCAAAAACATTCAGTACTTC.

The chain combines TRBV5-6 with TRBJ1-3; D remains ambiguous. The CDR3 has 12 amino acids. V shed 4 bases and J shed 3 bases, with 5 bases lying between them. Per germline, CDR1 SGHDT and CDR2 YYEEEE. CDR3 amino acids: CASSLRGNTIYF. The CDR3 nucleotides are TGTGCCAGCAGCCTGCGTGGAAACACCATATATTTT. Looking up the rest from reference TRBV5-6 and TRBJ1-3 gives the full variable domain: DAGVTQSPTHLIKTRGQQVTLRCSPKSGHDTVSWYQQALGQGPQFIFQYYEEEERQRGNFPDRFSGHQFPNYSSELNVNALLLGDSALYLCASSLRGNTIYFGEGSWLTVV.

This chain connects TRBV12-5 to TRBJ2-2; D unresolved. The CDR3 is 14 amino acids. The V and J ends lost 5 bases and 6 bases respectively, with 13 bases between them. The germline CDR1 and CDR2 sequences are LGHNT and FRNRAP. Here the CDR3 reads CASGPGGMAGELFF. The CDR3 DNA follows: TGTGCTAGTGGTCCGGGTGGTATGGCCGGGGAGCTGTTTTTT.

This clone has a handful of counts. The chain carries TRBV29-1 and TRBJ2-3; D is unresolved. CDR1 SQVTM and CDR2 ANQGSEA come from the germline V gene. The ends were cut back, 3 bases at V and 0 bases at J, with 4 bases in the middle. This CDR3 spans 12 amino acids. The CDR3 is CSVDSSTDTQYF. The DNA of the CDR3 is TGCAGCGTTGACTCTAGCACAGATACGCAGTATTTT.

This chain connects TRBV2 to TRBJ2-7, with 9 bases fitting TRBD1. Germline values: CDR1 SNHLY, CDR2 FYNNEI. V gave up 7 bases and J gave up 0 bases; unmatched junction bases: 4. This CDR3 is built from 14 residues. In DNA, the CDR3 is TGTGCCAGCAAGTGGGACAGGGACTCCTACGAGCAGTACTTC. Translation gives CASKWDRDSYEQYF.

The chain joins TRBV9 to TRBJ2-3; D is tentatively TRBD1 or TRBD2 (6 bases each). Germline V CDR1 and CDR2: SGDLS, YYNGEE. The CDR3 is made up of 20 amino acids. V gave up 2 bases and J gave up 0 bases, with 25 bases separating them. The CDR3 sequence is CASSVLPGGGLASSTDTQYF. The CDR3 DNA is TGTGCCAGCAGCGTTCTCCCTGGTGGGGGCCTAGCGTCTAGCACAGATACGCAGTATTTT.

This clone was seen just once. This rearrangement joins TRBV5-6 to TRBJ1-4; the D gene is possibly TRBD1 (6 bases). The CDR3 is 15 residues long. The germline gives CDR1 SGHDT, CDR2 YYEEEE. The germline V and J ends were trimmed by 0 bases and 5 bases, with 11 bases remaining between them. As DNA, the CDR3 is TGTGCCAGCAGCTTGGCCGGAGGGGGGAATGAAAAACTGTTTTTT. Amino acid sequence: CASSLAGGGNEKLFF.

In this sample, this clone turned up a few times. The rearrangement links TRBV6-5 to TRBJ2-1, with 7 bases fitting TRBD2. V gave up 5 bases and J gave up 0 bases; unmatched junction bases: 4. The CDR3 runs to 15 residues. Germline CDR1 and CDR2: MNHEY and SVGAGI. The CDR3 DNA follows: TGTGCCAGCAGTCGAGCGGGAAACTCCTACAATGAGCAGTTCTTC. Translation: CASSRAGNSYNEQFF.

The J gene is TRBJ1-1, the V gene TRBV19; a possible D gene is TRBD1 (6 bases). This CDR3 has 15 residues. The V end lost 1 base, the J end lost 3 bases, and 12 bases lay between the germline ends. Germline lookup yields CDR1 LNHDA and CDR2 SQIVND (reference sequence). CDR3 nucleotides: TGTGCCAGTAGTATAGGGGGGCAGAAGCACACTGAAGCTTTCTTT. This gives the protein CASSIGGQKHTEAFF.

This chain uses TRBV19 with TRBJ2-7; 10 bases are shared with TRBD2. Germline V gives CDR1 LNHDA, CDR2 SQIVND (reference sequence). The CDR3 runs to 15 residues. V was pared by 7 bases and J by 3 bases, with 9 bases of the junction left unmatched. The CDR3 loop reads CASTHIAGGLYEQYF. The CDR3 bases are TGTGCCAGTACCCACATAGCGGGGGGCCTCTACGAGCAGTACTTC.

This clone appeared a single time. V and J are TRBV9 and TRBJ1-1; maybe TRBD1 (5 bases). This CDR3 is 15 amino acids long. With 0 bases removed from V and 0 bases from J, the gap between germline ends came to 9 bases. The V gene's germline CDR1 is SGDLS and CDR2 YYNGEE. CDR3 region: CASSVGVGVNTEAFF. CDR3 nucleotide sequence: TGTGCCAGCAGCGTAGGGGTAGGGGTGAACACTGAAGCTTTCTTT.

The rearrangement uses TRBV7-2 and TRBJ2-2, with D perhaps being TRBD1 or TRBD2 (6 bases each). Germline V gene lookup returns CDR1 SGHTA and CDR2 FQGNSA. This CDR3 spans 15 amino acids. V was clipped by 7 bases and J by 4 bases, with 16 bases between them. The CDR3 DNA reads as TGTGCCAGCACCTACAAGGGGGGCGGCACCGGGGAGCTGTTTTTT. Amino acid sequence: CASTYKGGGTGELFF.